The subject of this entry is one T cell receptor (beta chain). Cohorts were determined from participant-reported clinical history. J lost 0 bases, V lost 4 bases, and 4 bases had no gene match. CDR3 size: 15 residues. Germline V gene lookup returns CDR1 KGHSH and CDR2 LQKENI. The sample originates from a study of blood T cell repertoires in COVID-19. For the study at large: The origin of the acute and convalescent COVID-19 samples was the United States, Italy and Spain. Sample material is recorded as cDNA or gDNA derived from T cells, B-cell-depleted T cells, or PBMCs.

TCRdb's table, derived via immunoSEQ multiplex PCR, lists solely in-frame clones and lacks some. The data contain 200,000 to 250,000 clones, 75% to 90% of them seen just once; the ten biggest clones take up approximately 4.1%. The chain employs TRBV18 and TRBJ2-7; 9 nucleotides match TRBD2. This clonotype originated in a woman between 25 and 40 years old who had recovered from COVID-19. The sample was PBMCs or T cells enriched from blood (not recorded which). The CDR3 nucleotides are TGTGCCAGCTCACTTAGCGGGGGCCGCTCCTACGAGCAGTACTTC. It yields the protein CASSLSGGRSYEQYF.